The sequence of this TCR beta chain was determined in a study of molecular identifiers for immune sequencing clone quantification. In the study overall: The replicate experiment used RNA from approximately 20,000 or 100,000 naive CD8 cells. This RNA was split into five aliquots, and four of them were sequenced. Study conclusions and caveats: Among effectors, clones above 20 RNA copies held over 98% of molecules; among naive cells, under 1%.

This CDR3 spans 16 amino acids. Germline lookup yields CDR1 LGHNA and CDR2 YSLEER. V lost 0 bases and J 1 base, leaving 13 bases between the germline ends. Preparation of the bulk TCR libraries relied on previously described methods and listed TCR primers. One entry per CDR3 protein, called by TCRdb with MiXCR from the PCR reads. The data contain about 630,000 distinct CDR3 sequences, about 25% of them singletons. The table lists this clonotype with many counts. Its antigen is not identified. The sorting of naive CD8 T cells used the CD8+CD4-CCR7+CD45RA+ phenotype. This receptor was identified in a human donor in good health. Some libraries in this study had Jurkat cell RNA spiked in. Sequencing was done on a sample of naive CD8+ T cells from blood, with Jurkat cell RNA spiked in. Subset described: FACS-sorted CD8+CD4-CCR7+CD45RA+ naive T cells. The chain uses TRBV4-3 and TRBJ2-7; D may be TRBD2 (5 bases). The CDR3 reads CASSQDLGSWSYEQYF. The CDR3, as DNA: TGCGCCAGCAGCCAAGATCTGGGGAGCTGGTCCTACGAGCAGTACTTC.